The clone carrying this TCR beta chain was counted ten times or more. V gave up 8 bases and J gave up 4 bases; unmatched junction bases: 3. This CDR3 has 13 amino acids. CDR1 is MDHEN and CDR2 is SYDVKM in the germline V gene. This table comes from immunoSEQ multiplex PCR, and its TCRdb copy is limited to in-frame clones, with some not included. The sample comprises under 150,000 clones, over 60% of which are singletons, and less than 15% rests with the top ten. This record belongs to a study of blood T cell repertoires in COVID-19. Study details: Samples taken during acute and convalescent COVID-19 were collected in the United States, Italy and Spain. The cDNA or gDNA used as material had been derived from T cells, B-cell-depleted T cells, or PBMCs.

J is TRBJ2-3 and V is TRBV28; TRBD2 matches at 10 bases. The sample was peripheral blood. The clonotype originates from an elderly man with acute or convalescent COVID-19. CDR3 sequence: CASGLAASDTQYF. The CDR3 coding sequence is TGTGCCAGCGGACTAGCGGCGTCAGATACGCAGTATTTT.